One sample yielded the 17 T cell receptor beta chains listed below, sequenced in a study of control samples from healthy donors and cancer patients. The method was immunoSEQ multiplex PCR; TCRdb's version includes in-frame clones alone and lacks a portion of them. The sample has 150,000 to 200,000 clones; approximately 94% are singletons. Sample: blood. The origin of the receptors is a woman aged 40 to 55 in good health.

The rearrangement uses TRBV6-2 or TRBV6-3 and TRBJ2-2; D tentatively fits TRBD1 or TRBD2 (6 bases each). The CDR3 runs 13 residues. The germline V gene encodes CDR1 MNHEY and CDR2 SVGEGT. Trimming stripped 0 bases from V and 16 bases from J, with 15 bases between. As DNA, the CDR3 is TGTGCCAGCAGTTACTCCCCCAATCCGGGGGCGTTTTTT. It codes for CASSYSPNPGAFF.

The chain couples TRBV7-2 to TRBJ1-4, with D hard to call. Germline values: CDR1 SGHTA, CDR2 FQGNSA. This CDR3 spans 14 amino acids. Trimming pared 7 bases from V and 6 bases from J, leaving 15 bases between. Here the CDR3 reads CASTRTNADEKLFF. In DNA, the CDR3 is TGTGCCAGCACCCGGACCAATGCGGATGAAAAACTGTTTTTT.

A remark on this clone: Sequence at one end of the junction differs from germline and may be a read error. The V and J genes are TRBV18 and TRBJ2-2; D unresolved. In germline, CDR1 is KGHSH, CDR2 LQKENI. This CDR3 is built from 14 residues. Here the CDR3 reads CASSHKANPGELFF. CDR3 sequence (DNA): TGTGCCAGCTCACACAAGGCGAACCCCGGGGAGCTGTTTTTT.

The rearrangement joins TRBV6-6 to TRBJ1-4; no clear D. Trimming removed 5 bases at V and 0 bases at J, with 13 bases between. Germline V lookup: CDR1 MNHNY, CDR2 SVGAGI (reference sequence). This CDR3 region has 16 residues. CDR3 protein: CASSKTRQSTNEKLFF. The CDR3 DNA reads as TGTGCCAGCAGTAAGACACGACAATCAACTAATGAAAAACTGTTTTTT.

V and J are TRBV5-6 and TRBJ1-2, with D unclear. With 3 bases removed from V and 5 bases from J, the gap between germline ends came to 11 bases. The CDR3 sequence is 13 residues long. Germline CDR1 is SGHDT and CDR2 is YYEEEE. The CDR3 loop reads CASSSFGEYGYTF. CDR3 in DNA: TGTGCCAGCAGCTCTTTCGGTGAATATGGCTACACCTTC.

The chain has TRBV5-1 and TRBJ2-7; 7 nucleotides match TRBD1. The CDR3 spans 15 residues. CDR1 is SGHRS and CDR2 is YFSETQ in the germline V gene. V shed 0 bases and J 0 bases; nucleotides not matched to a gene: 3. DNA of the CDR3: TGCGCCAGCAGCTTGGTGGGACAGAGCTCCTACGAGCAGTACTTC. As protein: CASSLVGQSSYEQYF.

The genes are TRBV5-1 and TRBJ2-7, with 7 bases identical to TRBD2. CDR1 is SGHRS, CDR2 YFSETQ, per germline. The CDR3 spans 14 residues. Trimming took 0 bases from V and 3 from J; bases not matched to a gene: 3. CDR3 coding DNA: TGCGCCAGCAGCTTGGCTAGCGGACTCTACGAGCAGTACTTC. Its translation: CASSLASGLYEQYF.

J is TRBJ1-3 and V is TRBV11-2, with D hard to call. Germline CDR1 SGHAT, CDR2 FQNNGV. The V and J ends lost 1 base and 0 bases respectively, with 10 bases between them. The CDR3 runs 16 residues. For the CDR3, the DNA is TGTGCCAGCAGCTTAGTAGTCGTGGGCTCTGGAAACACCATATATTTT. Protein sequence: CASSLVVVGSGNTIYF.

This chain links TRBV29-1 with TRBJ2-7; 9 bases are shared with TRBD1. This CDR3 contains 13 residues. V lost 7 bases and J lost 2; bases outside the gene matches: 6. From germline, CDR1 is SQVTM and CDR2 ANQGSEA. The CDR3 region has the DNA TGCAGCGCCTGGGACAGGGCAACCTACGAGCAGTACTTC. Protein product: CSAWDRATYEQYF.

The V call is TRBV29-1, the J call TRBJ1-2, with D perhaps matching TRBD1 (5 bases). Trimming shortened V by 4 bases and J by 8 bases, and 14 bases separated the two germline ends. Germline CDR1 is SQVTM and CDR2 is ANQGSEA. The CDR3 spans 12 residues. The CDR3 DNA reads TGCAGCGTTGTGTGGGGGTTTGACGGCTACACCTTC. Translating gives CSVVWGFDGYTF.

This clone was seen just once. CDR3 nucleotides: TGTGCCAGCAGCTTAGCCGGGGGAGCGGACGAGGGAAAACTGTTTTTT. Residues: CASSLAGGADEGKLFF. V is TRBV11-1 and J is TRBJ1-4; a weak D match, TRBD1 (5 bases). CDR1 is SGHAT, CDR2 FQDESV, per germline (reference sequence). This CDR3 region has 16 residues. V was shortened by 0 bases and J by 10 bases, with 18 bases between the two germline ends.

V usage is TRBV7-3 and J usage is TRBJ2-2, with 11 positions matching TRBD1. The CDR3 sequence is 17 residues long. The J segment lost 6 bases and the V segment lost 5 bases, leaving 11 bases of the junction unmatched. Germline CDR1 SGHTA, CDR2 FQGTGA. The CDR3 sequence is CASSTHTGQGGSGELFF. The CDR3 DNA is TGTGCCAGCAGCACACACACGGGACAGGGGGGTTCCGGGGAGCTGTTTTTT.

The V call is TRBV6-5, the J call TRBJ1-1, with TRBD1 matching over 8 bases. Germline lookup yields CDR1 MNHEY and CDR2 SVGAGI. V lost 2 bases to trimming and J lost 4 bases; unmatched junction nucleotides: 3. CDR3 size: 14 residues. CDR3 amino acids: CASSYGTGSTEAFF. CDR3 coding DNA: TGTGCCAGCAGTTACGGGACAGGTTCCACTGAAGCTTTCTTT.

The chain employs TRBV6-6 and TRBJ2-1; the match to TRBD1 covers 7 bases. Trimming took 4 bases from V and 4 from J; bases not matched to a gene: 7. The CDR3 is made up of 15 amino acids. The V gene's germline CDR1 is MNHNY and CDR2 SVGAGI (reference sequence). The chain's CDR3 is CASSLDRATYNEQFF. The DNA for the CDR3 is TGTGCCAGCAGTTTAGACAGGGCGACTTACAATGAGCAGTTCTTC.

The rearrangement joins TRBV4-1 to TRBJ2-7; D is unclear. The V gene lost 2 bases and the J gene lost 5 bases, with 13 bases spanning the gap. The CDR3 is 14 amino acids. Germline values: CDR1 MGHRA, CDR2 YSYEKL. CDR3 nucleotide sequence: TGCGCCAGCAGCCAATTCGGGCGGCTCCACGAGCAGTACTTC. Translation gives CASSQFGRLHEQYF.

CDR3 region: CASSWDRNQPQHF. DNA for the CDR3: TGTGCCAGCAGCTGGGACAGGAATCAGCCCCAGCATTTT. V is TRBV6-5 and J is TRBJ1-5, with 8 positions matching TRBD1. The CDR3 runs to 13 residues. The trim removed 6 bases at V and 4 bases at J, leaving 2 bases unmatched. Germline V gene sequence: CDR1 MNHEY, CDR2 SVGAGI.

V is TRBV5-1 and J is TRBJ2-3, with 7 bases lining up with TRBD1. CDR3 length: 15 residues. Looked up from germline, CDR1 is SGHRS and CDR2 is YFSETQ. V lost 4 bases and J lost 2; bases outside the gene matches: 7. The chain's CDR3 is CASSRWDSVTDTQYF. As DNA, the CDR3 is TGCGCCAGCAGCCGATGGGACAGCGTCACAGATACGCAGTATTTT. The full variable domain, in which reference TRBV5-1 and TRBJ2-3 provide the parts outside the CDR3, is KAGVTQTPRYLIKTRGQQVTLSCSPISGHRSVSWYQQTPGQGLQFLFEYFSETQRNKGNFPGRFSGRQFSNSRSEMNVSTLELGDSALYLCASSRWDSVTDTQYFGPGTRLTVL.